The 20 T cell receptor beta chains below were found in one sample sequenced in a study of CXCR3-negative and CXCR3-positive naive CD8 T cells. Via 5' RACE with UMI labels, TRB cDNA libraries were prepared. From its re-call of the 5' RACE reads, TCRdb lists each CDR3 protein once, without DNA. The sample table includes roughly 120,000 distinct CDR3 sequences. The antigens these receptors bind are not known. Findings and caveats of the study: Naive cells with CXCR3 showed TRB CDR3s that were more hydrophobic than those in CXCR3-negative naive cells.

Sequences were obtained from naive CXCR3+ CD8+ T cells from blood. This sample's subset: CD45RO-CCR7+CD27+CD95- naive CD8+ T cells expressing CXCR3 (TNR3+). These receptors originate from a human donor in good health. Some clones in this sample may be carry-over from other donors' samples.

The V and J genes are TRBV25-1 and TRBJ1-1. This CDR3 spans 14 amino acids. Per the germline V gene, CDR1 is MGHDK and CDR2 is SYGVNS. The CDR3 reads CASSELGGGTEAFF. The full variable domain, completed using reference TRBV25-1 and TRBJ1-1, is EADIYQTPRYLVIGTGKKITLECSQTMGHDKMYWYQQDPGMELHLIHYSYGVNSTEKGDLSSESTVSRIRTEHFPLTLESARPSHTSQYLCASSELGGGTEAFFGQGTRLTVV.

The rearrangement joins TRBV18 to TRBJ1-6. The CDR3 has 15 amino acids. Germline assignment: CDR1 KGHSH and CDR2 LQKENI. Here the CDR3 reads CASSPPRSDNSPLHF.

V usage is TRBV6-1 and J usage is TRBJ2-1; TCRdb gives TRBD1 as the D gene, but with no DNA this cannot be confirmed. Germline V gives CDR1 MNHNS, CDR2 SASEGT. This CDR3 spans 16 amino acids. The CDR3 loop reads CASSEFAGGLDNEQFF.

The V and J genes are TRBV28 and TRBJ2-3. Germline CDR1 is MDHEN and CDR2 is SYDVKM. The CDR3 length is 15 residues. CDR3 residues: CASSIQNVLTDTQYF.

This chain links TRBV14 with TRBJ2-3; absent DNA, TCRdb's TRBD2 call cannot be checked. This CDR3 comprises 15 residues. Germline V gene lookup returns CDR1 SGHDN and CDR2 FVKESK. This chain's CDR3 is CASSQHGSQADTQYF.

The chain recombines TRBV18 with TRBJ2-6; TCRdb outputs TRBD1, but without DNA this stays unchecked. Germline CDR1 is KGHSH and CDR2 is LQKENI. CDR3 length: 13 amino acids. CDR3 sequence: CASRGQGANVLTF.

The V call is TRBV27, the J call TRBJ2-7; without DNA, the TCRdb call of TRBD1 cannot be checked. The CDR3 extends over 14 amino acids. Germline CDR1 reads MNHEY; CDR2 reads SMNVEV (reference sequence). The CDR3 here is CASSFGDNSYEQYF.

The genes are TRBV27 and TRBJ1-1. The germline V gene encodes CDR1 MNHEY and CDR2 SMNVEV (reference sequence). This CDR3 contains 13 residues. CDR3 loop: CASSPLDFTEAFF.

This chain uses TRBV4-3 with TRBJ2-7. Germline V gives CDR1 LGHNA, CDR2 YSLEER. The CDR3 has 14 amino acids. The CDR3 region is CASSQDRRNYEQYF.

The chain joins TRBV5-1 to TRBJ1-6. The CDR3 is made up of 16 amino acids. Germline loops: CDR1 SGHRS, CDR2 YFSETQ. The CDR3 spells CASSPGTRSTNSPLHF.

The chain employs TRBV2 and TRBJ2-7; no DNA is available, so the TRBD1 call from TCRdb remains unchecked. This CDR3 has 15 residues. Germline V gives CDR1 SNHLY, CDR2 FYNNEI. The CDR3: CASGLNTGSMYEQYF.

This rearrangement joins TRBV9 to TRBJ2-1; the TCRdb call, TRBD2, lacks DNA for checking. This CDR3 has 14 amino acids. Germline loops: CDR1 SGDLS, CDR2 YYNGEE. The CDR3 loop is CARPGTRSHNEQFF. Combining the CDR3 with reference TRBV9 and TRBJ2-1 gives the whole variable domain DSGVTQTPKHLITATGQRVTLRCSPRSGDLSVYWYQQSLDQGLQFLIQYYNGEERAKGNILERFSAQQFPDLHSELNLSSLELGDSALYFCARPGTRSHNEQFFGPGTRLTVL.

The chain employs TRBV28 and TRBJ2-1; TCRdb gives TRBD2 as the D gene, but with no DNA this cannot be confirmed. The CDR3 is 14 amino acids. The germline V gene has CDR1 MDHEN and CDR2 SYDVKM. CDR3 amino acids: CASSSGLAGPEQFF.

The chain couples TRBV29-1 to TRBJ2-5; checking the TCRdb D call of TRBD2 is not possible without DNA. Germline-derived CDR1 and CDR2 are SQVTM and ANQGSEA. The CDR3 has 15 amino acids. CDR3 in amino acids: CSAQLAEDPQETQYF. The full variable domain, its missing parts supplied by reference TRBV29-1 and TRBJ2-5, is SAVISQKPSRDICQRGTSLTIQCQVDSQVTMMFWYRQQPGQSLTLIATANQGSEATYESGFVIDKFPISRPNLTFSTLTVSNMSPEDSSIYLCSAQLAEDPQETQYFGPGTRLLVL.

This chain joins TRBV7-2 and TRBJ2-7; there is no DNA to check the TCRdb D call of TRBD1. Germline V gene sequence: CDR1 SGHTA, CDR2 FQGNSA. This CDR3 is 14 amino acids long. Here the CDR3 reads CASSFNRDDYEQYF. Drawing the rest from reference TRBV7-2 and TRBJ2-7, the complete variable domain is GAGVSQSPSNKVTEKGKDVELRCDPISGHTALYWYRQSLGQGLEFLIYFQGNSAPDKSGLPSDRFSAERTGGSVSTLTIQRTQQEDSAVYLCASSFNRDDYEQYFGPGTRLTVT.

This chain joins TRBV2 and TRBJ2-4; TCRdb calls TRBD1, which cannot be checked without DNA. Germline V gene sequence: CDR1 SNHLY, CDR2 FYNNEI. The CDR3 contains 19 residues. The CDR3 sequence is CASGGPRDTLSIAKNIQYF.

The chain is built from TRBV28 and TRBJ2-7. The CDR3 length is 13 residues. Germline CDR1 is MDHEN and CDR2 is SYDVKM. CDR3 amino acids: CASGSWKDYEQYF.

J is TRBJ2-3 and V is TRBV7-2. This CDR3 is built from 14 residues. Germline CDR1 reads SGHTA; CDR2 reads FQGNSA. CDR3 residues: CASSRLLLADTQYF.

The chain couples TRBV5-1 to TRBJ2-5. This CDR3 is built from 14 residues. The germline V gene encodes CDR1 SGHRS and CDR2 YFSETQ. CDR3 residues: CASSVGRVQGDQYF. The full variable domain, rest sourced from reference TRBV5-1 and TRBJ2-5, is KAGVTQTPRYLIKTRGQQVTLSCSPISGHRSVSWYQQTPGQGLQFLFEYFSETQRNKGNFPGRFSGRQFSNSRSEMNVSTLELGDSALYLCASSVGRVQGDQYFGPGTRLLVL.

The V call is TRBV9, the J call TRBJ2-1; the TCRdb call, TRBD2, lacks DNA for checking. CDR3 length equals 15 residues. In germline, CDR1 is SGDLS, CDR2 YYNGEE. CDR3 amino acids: CASSVVAGGYNEQFF.